This T cell receptor (beta chain) is drawn from a study of shared clonotypes between healthy human individuals. TCRdb's copy holds only in-frame clones and misses some; the assay was immunoSEQ multiplex PCR. The data hold around 1.4 million clones, with about 98.5% observed a single time. The CDR3 runs 15 residues. Losses at the gene ends were 4 bases for V and 2 bases for J; bases not matched to a gene: 3. Germline values: CDR1 SEHNR, CDR2 FQNEAQ (reference sequence). The clonotype originates from a man younger than 45 in good health. The rearrangement uses TRBV7-9 and TRBJ1-5; TRBD1 matches 9 bases. Source material: naive CD4+ T cells sorted from blood. This sample's subset: CD45RA+ positively selected. CDR3 in DNA: TGTGCCAGCAGCTGGGGACAGGGCGGCAATCAGCCCCAGCATTTT. It translates to CASSWGQGGNQPQHF.